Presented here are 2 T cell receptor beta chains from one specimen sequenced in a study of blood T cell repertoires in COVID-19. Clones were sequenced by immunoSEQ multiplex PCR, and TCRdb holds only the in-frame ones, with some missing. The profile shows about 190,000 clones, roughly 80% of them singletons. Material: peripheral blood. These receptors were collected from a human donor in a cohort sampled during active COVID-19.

The CDR3 region has the DNA TGTGCCAGCAGCTTCAATGATGGGACACCCGCCCGTGGCTACACCTTC. Translated, it gives CASSFNDGTPARGYTF. This sequence joins TRBV7-2 and TRBJ1-2; possibly TRBD1 for D (6 bases). Germline CDR1 is SGHTA and CDR2 is FQGNSA. The CDR3 loop spans 16 amino acids. Trimming stripped 3 bases from V and 7 bases from J, with 21 bases between. Based on the CDR3 plus reference TRBV7-2 and TRBJ1-2, the full variable domain is GAGVSQSPSNKVTEKGKDVELRCDPISGHTALYWYRQSLGQGLEFLIYFQGNSAPDKSGLPSDRFSAERTGGSVSTLTIQRTQQEDSAVYLCASSFNDGTPARGYTFGSGTRLTVV.

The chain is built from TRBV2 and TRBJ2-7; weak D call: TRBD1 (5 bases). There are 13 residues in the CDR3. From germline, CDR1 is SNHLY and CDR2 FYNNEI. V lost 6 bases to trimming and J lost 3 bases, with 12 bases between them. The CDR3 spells CASRKDSLYEQYV. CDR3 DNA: TGTGCCAGCAGGAAAGACAGCCTCTACGAGCAGTACGTC.